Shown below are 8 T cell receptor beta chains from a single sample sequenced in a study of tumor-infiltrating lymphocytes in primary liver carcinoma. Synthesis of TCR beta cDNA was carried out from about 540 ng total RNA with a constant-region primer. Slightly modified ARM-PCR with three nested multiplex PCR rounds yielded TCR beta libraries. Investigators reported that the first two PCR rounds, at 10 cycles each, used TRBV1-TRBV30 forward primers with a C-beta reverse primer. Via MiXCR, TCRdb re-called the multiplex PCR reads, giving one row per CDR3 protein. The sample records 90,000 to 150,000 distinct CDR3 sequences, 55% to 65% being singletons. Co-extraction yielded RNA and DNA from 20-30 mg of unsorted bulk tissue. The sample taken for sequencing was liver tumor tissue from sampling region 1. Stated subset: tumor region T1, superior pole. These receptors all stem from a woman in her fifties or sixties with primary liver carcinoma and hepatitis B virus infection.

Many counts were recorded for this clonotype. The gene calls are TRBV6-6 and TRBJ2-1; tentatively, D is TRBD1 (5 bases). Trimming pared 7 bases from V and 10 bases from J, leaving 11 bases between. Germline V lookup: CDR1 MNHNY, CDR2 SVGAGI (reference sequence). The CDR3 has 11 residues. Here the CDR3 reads CASTSRTEQFF. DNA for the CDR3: TGTGCCAGCACCAGCCGGACAGAGCAGTTCTTC.

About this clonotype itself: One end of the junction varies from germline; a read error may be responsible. CDR3 amino acids: CASGRGGGNIQCF. The CDR3 bases are TGTGCCAGCGGGAGAGGAGGAGGAAACATTCAGTGTTTC. The chain employs TRBV11-2 and TRBJ2-4, with a weak D call TRBD2 (5 bases). In germline, CDR1 is SGHAT, CDR2 FQNNGV. The CDR3 is 13 residues long.

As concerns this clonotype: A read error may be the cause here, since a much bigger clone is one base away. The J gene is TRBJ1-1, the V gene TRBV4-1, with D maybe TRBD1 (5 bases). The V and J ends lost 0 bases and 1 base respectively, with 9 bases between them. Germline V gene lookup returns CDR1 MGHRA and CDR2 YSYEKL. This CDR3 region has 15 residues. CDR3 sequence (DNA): TGCGCCAGCAGCCAAGAGCGACAGACGAACACTGAAGCTTTCTTT. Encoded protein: CASSQERQTNTEAFF.

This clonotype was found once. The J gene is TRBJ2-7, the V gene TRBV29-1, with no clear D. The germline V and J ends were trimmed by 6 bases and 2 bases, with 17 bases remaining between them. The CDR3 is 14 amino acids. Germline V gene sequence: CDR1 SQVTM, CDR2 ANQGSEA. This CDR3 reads CSVTGIPRTYEQYF. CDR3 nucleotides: TGCAGCGTGACTGGGATACCGAGAACCTACGAGCAGTACTTC.

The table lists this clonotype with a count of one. CDR3 protein: CASNGQWPYEQYF. CDR3 DNA: TGTGCCAGTAACGGACAGTGGCCCTACGAGCAGTACTTC. This rearrangement joins TRBV21-1 to TRBJ2-7; the table names TRBD1, a call not compared with the DNA. TRBV21-1 is listed as a pseudogene. The CDR3 is made up of 13 amino acids.

The CDR3 DNA follows: TGCAGCGTCCTGGACGGGGCGGTTACAAACGAGCAGTACTTC. Residues: CSVLDGAVTNEQYF. V is TRBV29-1 and J is TRBJ2-7, with D tentatively TRBD1 or TRBD2 (5 bases each). The V and J ends lost 6 bases and 5 bases respectively, with 20 bases between them. Germline assignment: CDR1 SQVTM and CDR2 ANQGSEA. The CDR3 sequence is 14 residues long.

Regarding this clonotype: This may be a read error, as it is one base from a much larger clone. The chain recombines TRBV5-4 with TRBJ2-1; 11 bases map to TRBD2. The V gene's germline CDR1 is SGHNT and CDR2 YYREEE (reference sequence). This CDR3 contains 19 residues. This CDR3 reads CASSLVRLAGGGSYNKQFF. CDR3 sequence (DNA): TGTGCCAGCAGCTTGGTTAGGCTAGCGGGAGGTGGTTCCTACAATAAGCAGTTCTTC.

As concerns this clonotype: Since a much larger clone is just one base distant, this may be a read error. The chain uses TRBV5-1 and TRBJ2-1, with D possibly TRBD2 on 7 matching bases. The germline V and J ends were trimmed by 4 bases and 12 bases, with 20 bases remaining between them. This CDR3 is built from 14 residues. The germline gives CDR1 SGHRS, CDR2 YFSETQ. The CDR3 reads CASSHEGGAWGQFF. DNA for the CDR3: TGCGCCAGCAGCCACGAGGGGGGGGCGTGGGGGCAGTTCTTC.